The clone carrying this T cell receptor beta chain was detected a few times. Its cognate antigen is unknown. The CDR3 runs to 15 residues. Germline V gene sequence: CDR1 KGHSH, CDR2 LQKENI. Trimming stripped 3 bases from V and 3 bases from J, with 11 bases between. This record belongs to a study of radiotherapy plus CTLA-4 blockade in lung cancer. Study in general: Overall, roughly 17% of patients showed an objective response, while 31% attained disease control. Study results and limitations: Subsequent to radiotherapy plus ipilimumab, tumor-derived TCR clones underwent expansion in blood.

The repertoire was sequenced with immunoSEQ multiplex PCR; TCRdb's copy has only in-frame clones and lacks some. Found here are 80,000 or so clones, around 81% of them singletons; the top ten hold approximately 22%. The chain combines TRBV18 with TRBJ1-4, with TRBD1 as a possible D gene (6 bases). This TCR came from a human donor with non-small cell lung cancer whose response to radiotherapy plus ipilimumab could not be evaluated. Some clones in this sample may be carry-over from other donors' samples. Specimen: peripheral blood, collected from a patient treated with radiotherapy plus ipilimumab. CDR3 sequence reads: CASSPPGTPNEKLFF. The CDR3 DNA follows: TGTGCCAGCTCACCCCCAGGGACACCTAATGAAAAACTGTTTTTT. The full variable domain, with the rest looked up from reference TRBV18 and TRBJ1-4, is NAGVMQNPRHLVRRRGQEARLRCSPMKGHSHVYWYRQLPEEGLKFMVYLQKENIIDESGMPKERFSAEFPKEGPSILRIQQVVRGDSAAYFCASSPPGTPNEKLFFGSGTQLSVL.